The 3 T cell receptor beta chains listed next were all sequenced from one sample in a study of shared clonotypes between healthy human individuals. The method was immunoSEQ multiplex PCR; TCRdb's version includes in-frame clones alone and lacks a portion of them. The data hold hundreds of thousands of clones, with approximately 80% observed a single time. The sample taken for sequencing was PBMCs. Receptor source: a woman aged 40 to 50 in good health. Some clones in this sample may be carry-over from other donors' samples.

This clone was detected once. It may be a read error: a sequence one base away is much more abundant. The same CDR3 arises from other DNA sequences in this sample as well. The chain is built from TRBV5-1 and TRBJ2-7; 8 nucleotides agree with TRBD1. The CDR3 is 14 residues long. Germline assignment: CDR1 SGHRS and CDR2 YFSETQ. The CDR3, as DNA: TGCGCCAGCAGCTTGACAGGGGGGCTGGACGAGCAGTACTTT. As protein: CASSLTGGLDEQYF.

Comment on this clone: The sample carries other DNA sequences with the same CDR3. The chain employs TRBV5-1 and TRBJ1-1; weak D call: TRBD1 (6 bases). Germline V lookup: CDR1 SGHRS, CDR2 YFSETQ. This CDR3 contains 12 residues. The V end lost 0 bases, the J end lost 8 bases, and 8 bases lay between the germline ends. CDR3 DNA sequence: TGCGCCAGCAGCTTGGGGCAGGGGGAAGCTTTCTTT. This codes for CASSLGQGEAFF.

The gene calls are TRBV7-9 and TRBJ1-5; D ambiguous. Germline V gives CDR1 SEHNR, CDR2 FQNEAQ (reference sequence). The CDR3 is 13 residues long. The ends were cut back, 7 bases at V and 0 bases at J, with 7 bases in the middle. The chain's CDR3 is CASTRDSNQPQHF. DNA of the CDR3: TGTGCCAGCACGCGGGATAGCAATCAGCCCCAGCATTTT.